This TCR beta chain was captured in a study of human T cells and chemical hapten exposure. Study background: Alopecia areata, totalis or universalis affected patients who were mostly female. Yields of TCR per sample differed, chiefly owing to small differences in pooled library volume.

The CDR3 is 15 amino acids. Germline-derived CDR1 and CDR2 are SGHTA and FQGTGA. V was shortened by 1 base and J by 3 bases, with 10 bases between the two germline ends. Time point of the sample: patch test 1, 2 weeks after DPC sensitization. Treatment indicated: therapeutic diphenylcyclopropenone sensitization with weekly scalp DPC. TCRdb redid the calling of the RACE reads with MiXCR, one entry per CDR3 protein. The sample has around 52,000 distinct CDR3 sequences, 7.5% to 10% seen once. The clonotype was recovered from a woman aged 40-49 years with alopecia areata. Some clones in this sample may be carry-over from other donors' samples. V gene TRBV7-3 combines with J gene TRBJ2-1, with D unclear. The sequenced sample was whole blood, obtained in connection with sensitization to the hapten diphenylcyclopropenone (DPC). Here the CDR3 DNA reads TGTGCCAGCAGCTTAAACGTCGGAGTCTACAATGAGCAGTTCTTC. Encoded protein: CASSLNVGVYNEQFF.